This T cell receptor (beta chain) was profiled in a study of cytomegalovirus exposure and HLA in healthy donors. Points from the study as a whole: 87-base-pair reads could not separate some V segments, including TRBV6-2 and TRBV6-3.

The V gene's germline CDR1 is SGDLS and CDR2 YYNGEE. This CDR3 comprises 15 residues. Losses at the gene ends were 4 bases for V and 2 bases for J; bases not matched to a gene: 5. As for this clone: No antigen is known for it.

The PCR ran on 60 Vbeta and 13 Jbeta primers. TCRdb's copy holds only in-frame clones and misses some; the assay was immunoSEQ multiplex PCR. This table holds roughly 51,000 clones, 81% found once. Healthy bone marrow donors formed the donor group. Sequenced sample: PBMCs. The V and J genes are TRBV9 and TRBJ2-3; 9 bases are shared with TRBD2. The clonotype was recovered from a boy under 18 in good health and CMV-seropositive. CDR3 nucleotides: TGTGCCAGCAGCTACAGCGGGGGGATCACAGATACGCAGTATTTT. This translates into CASSYSGGITDTQYF.